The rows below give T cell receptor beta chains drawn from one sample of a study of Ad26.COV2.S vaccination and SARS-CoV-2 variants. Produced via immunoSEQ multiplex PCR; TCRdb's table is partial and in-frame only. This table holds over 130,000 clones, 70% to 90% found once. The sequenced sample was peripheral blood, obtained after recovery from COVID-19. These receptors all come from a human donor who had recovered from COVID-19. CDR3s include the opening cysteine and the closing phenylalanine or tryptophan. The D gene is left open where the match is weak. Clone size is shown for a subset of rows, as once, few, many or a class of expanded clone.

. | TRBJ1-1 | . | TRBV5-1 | CASSLWGSGTEAFF | TGCGCCAGCAGCTTGTGGGGGTCGGGGACTGAAGCTTTCTTT
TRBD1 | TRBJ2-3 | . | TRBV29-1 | CSVVVFGTDTDTQYF | TGCAGCGTTGTTGTTTTTGGGACAGACACAGATACGCAGTATTTT
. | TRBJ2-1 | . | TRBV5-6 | CASSYRTGRAYNEQFF | TGTGCCAGCAGCTATCGGACAGGGAGGGCCTACAATGAGCAGTTCTTC
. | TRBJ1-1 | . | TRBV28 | CASRLEFMENTEAFF | TGTGCCAGCAGACTAGAGTTCATGGAGAACACTGAAGCTTTCTTT
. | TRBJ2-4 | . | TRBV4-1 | CASSQGDPVTKNIQYF | TGCGCCAGCAGCCAAGGAGACCCCGTTACCAAAAACATTCAGTACTTC
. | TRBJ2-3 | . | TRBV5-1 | CASSLTTAVTQYF | TGCGCCAGCAGCTTGACTACCGCCGTTACGCAGTATTTT
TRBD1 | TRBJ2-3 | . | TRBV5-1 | CASSRDRVGDTQYF | TGCGCCAGCAGTAGGGACAGGGTGGGAGATACGCAGTATTTT
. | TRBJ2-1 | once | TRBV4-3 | CASSQDRELYNEQFF | TGCGCCAGCAGCCAAGATCGAGAACTATACAATGAGCAGTTCTTC
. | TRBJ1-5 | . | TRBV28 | CASIFQGGGNQPQHF | TGTGCCAGCATTTTTCAAGGTGGGGGGAATCAGCCCCAGCATTTT
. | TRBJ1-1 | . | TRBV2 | CASIDGRTEAFF | TGTGCCAGCATTGACGGAAGGACTGAAGCTTTCTTT
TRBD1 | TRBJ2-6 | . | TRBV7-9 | CASSLLWDRGFSGANVLTF | TGTGCCAGCAGCTTACTATGGGACAGGGGGTTCTCTGGGGCCAACGTCCTGACTTTC
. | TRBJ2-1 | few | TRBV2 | CASSEGGDEQFF | TGTGCCAGCAGTGAAGGGGGAGATGAGCAGTTCTTC
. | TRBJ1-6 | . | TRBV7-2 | CASSIAEWPGNSPLHF | TGTGCCAGCAGCATAGCAGAATGGCCGGGTAATTCACCCCTCCACTTT
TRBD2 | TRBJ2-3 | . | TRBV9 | CASTGGGTQNTQYF | TGTGCCAGCACCGGGGGGGGGACACAGAATACGCAGTATTTT
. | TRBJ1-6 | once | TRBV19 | CASSMTQGSPLHF | TGTGCCAGTAGTATGACGCAGGGCTCACCCCTCCACTTT
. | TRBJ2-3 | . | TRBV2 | CASDRLGYDTDTQYF | TGTGCCAGCGACCGCTTGGGGTACGACACAGATACGCAGTATTTT
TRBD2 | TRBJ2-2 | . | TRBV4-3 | CASSQGGRAGDTGELFF | TGCGCCAGCAGCCAGGGGGGGAGGGCAGGCGACACCGGGGAGCTGTTTTTT
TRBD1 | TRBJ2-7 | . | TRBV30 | CAYTFDRGVEQYF | TGTGCCTACACTTTCGACAGGGGTGTCGAGCAGTACTTC
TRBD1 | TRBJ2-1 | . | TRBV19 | CASRTRDRAGNEQFF | TGTGCCAGTAGGACCCGGGACAGGGCGGGAAATGAGCAGTTCTTC
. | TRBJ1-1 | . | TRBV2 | CASSEEIEAFF | TGTGCCAGCAGTGAAGAAATTGAAGCTTTCTTT